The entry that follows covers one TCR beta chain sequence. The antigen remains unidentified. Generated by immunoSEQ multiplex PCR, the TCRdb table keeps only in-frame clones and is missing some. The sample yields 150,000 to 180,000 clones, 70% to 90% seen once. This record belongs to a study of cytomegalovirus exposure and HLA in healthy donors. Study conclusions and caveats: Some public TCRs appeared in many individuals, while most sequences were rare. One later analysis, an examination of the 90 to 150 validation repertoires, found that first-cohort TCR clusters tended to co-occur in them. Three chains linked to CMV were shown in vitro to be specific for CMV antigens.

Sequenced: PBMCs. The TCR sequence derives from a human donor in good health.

CDR3 protein: CASSFTSNEKLFF. The CDR3 nucleotides are TGTGCCAGCAGCTTCACATCCAATGAAAAACTGTTTTTT. The J gene is TRBJ1-4, the V gene TRBV5-6; D not resolved. CDR1 is SGHDT, CDR2 YYEEEE, per germline. V was shortened by 2 bases and J by 5 bases, with 7 bases between the two germline ends. This CDR3 spans 13 amino acids.